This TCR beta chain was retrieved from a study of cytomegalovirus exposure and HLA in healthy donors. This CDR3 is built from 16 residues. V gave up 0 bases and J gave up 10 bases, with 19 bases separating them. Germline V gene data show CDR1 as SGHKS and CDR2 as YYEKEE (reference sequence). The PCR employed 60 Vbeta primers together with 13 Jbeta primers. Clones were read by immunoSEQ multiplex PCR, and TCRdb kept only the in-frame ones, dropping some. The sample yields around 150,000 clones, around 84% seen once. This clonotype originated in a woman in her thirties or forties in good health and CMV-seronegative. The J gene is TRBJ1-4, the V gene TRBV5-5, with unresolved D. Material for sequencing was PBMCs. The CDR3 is CASSLVGRRGDGKLFF. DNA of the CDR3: TGTGCCAGCAGCTTGGTGGGCCGTCGGGGAGACGGAAAACTGTTTTTT.